The present T cell receptor (beta chain) was sequenced within a study of blood T cell repertoires in COVID-19. Study-wide context: Sites in the United States, Italy and Spain provided acute and convalescent COVID-19 samples.

Using immunoSEQ multiplex PCR, the repertoire was profiled, and TCRdb retains in-frame clones only, with some absent. This sample has some 200,000 clones; 88% occur once, and the top ten carry approximately 2.7%. Cohort allocation depended upon clinical history that participants reported. Per the germline V gene, CDR1 is KGHSH and CDR2 is LQKENI. The CDR3 is 12 amino acids. V lost 6 bases, J lost 4 bases, and 2 bases stayed unmatched. The TCR comes from a woman in her twenties or thirties who had recovered from COVID-19. This chain uses TRBV18 with TRBJ1-2; 7 positions agree with TRBD1. Material: PBMCs or T cells enriched from blood (not recorded which). This CDR3 reads CASSEGAYGYTF. The CDR3 nucleotides are TGTGCCAGCTCCGAGGGGGCCTATGGCTACACCTTC.